A selection of T cell receptor beta chains follows, all from one sample in a study of T cell responses to AZD1222 COVID-19 vaccine. Sequencing was performed with immunoSEQ multiplex PCR; in TCRdb, only in-frame clones are kept and a portion is missing. The top ten clones hold approximately 31% of a sample with roughly 86,000 clones, roughly nine tenths of them seen once. Sequencing used peripheral blood, obtained on day 0 of AZD1222 vaccination. These receptors all stem from an adult in good health. CDR3s include the opening cysteine and the closing phenylalanine or tryptophan. D genes are given only for firm matches. The listing skips clone size in some rows; elsewhere it reads once, few, many or a size class.

d_call	v_call	j_call	clone_size	cdr3_nt	cdr3_aa
NA	TRBV28	TRBJ1-2	NA	TGTGCCAGCAGTTCCCTTCAGGGAGACTATGGCTACACCTTC	CASSSLQGDYGYTF
NA	TRBV29-1	TRBJ2-1	NA	TGCAGCGTCCCACCACGGGTGAGGGGGGGTGAGCAGTTCTTC	CSVPPRVRGGEQFF
NA	TRBV9	TRBJ2-2	NA	TGTGCCAGCAGCGTAGAAGCGGGTCCGACCGGGGAGCTGTTTTTT	CASSVEAGPTGELFF
TRBD1	TRBV6-2/TRBV6-3	TRBJ2-7	NA	TGTGCCAGCAGTTACCCCTACAGGGGGCAGTCCTACGAGCAGTACTTC	CASSYPYRGQSYEQYF
NA	TRBV5-6	TRBJ2-7	NA	TGTGCCAGCAGCGCCTTATCCTACGAGCAGTACTTC	CASSALSYEQYF
NA	TRBV27	TRBJ2-7	NA	TGTGCCAGCAGTTTGAGTCGGGGGACCTACGAGCAGTACTTC	CASSLSRGTYEQYF
TRBD1	TRBV7-9	TRBJ2-7	once	TGTGCCAGCAGTACCGGGACAGCCTCCTACGAGCAGTACTTC	CASSTGTASYEQYF
NA	TRBV21-1	TRBJ2-7	NA	TGTGCCAGCAGCGCCTCCCGGGCCGCGAGCTCCTACGAGCAGTACTTC	CASSASRAASSYEQYF
TRBD1	TRBV19	TRBJ1-1	NA	TGTGCCAGTCATAAGACAGGGGAGCTTGAAGCTTTCTTT	CASHKTGELEAFF
TRBD2	TRBV27	TRBJ2-2	NA	TGTGCCAGCAGTTATCTTGTTAGCGGGAGGGCCGTTGGCACCGGGGAGCTGTTTTTT	CASSYLVSGRAVGTGELFF
TRBD1	TRBV5-4	TRBJ2-7	NA	TGTGCCAGCAGCCCGGGACAGAACTACGAGCAGTACTTC	CASSPGQNYEQYF
TRBD1	TRBV7-9	TRBJ2-6	NA	TGTGCCAGCAGCGCGAGACAGGGCGCTGGGGCCAACGTCCTGACTTTC	CASSARQGAGANVLTF
NA	TRBV3-1/TRBV3-2	TRBJ1-6	few	TGTGCCAGCAGCCCCGCCCCGAATTCACCCCTCCACTTT	CASSPAPNSPLHF
TRBD2	TRBV3-1/TRBV3-2	TRBJ2-7	NA	TGTGCCAGCAGCCAAGATAGCGGGAGCAGATCCTACGAGCAGTACTTC	CASSQDSGSRSYEQYF
TRBD2	TRBV7-9	TRBJ2-1	NA	TGTGCCAGCAGCCCAGGACTAGCGGGATATAGCTCCTACAATGAGCAGTTCTTC	CASSPGLAGYSSYNEQFF
NA	TRBV3-1/TRBV3-2	TRBJ1-6	NA	TGTGCCAGCAGCAACACAGGGATCGGATCACCCCTCCACTTT	CASSNTGIGSPLHF
NA	TRBV7-9	TRBJ2-2	NA	TGTGCCAGCAGACCAGTTGGCACAGAGAGGAACACCGGGGAGCTGTTTTTT	CASRPVGTERNTGELFF
TRBD1	TRBV3-1/TRBV3-2	TRBJ1-2	NA	TGTGCCAGCAGCCAAGGACAGGGGGGCGTCTATGGCTACACCTTC	CASSQGQGGVYGYTF
NA	TRBV7-9	TRBJ2-7	NA	TGTGCCAGCAGGAGCGGGCCGACCTACGAGCAGTACTTC	CASRSGPTYEQYF
NA	TRBV2	TRBJ2-2	NA	TGTGCCAGCAGTGATGTTGTGAGGGGCAGGGAGCTGTTTTTT	CASSDVVRGRELFF
NA	TRBV15	TRBJ2-5	NA	TGTGCCACCAGCAGTCGGGGGCTAGCGGTCCAAGAGACCCAGTACTTC	CATSSRGLAVQETQYF
TRBD1	TRBV6-5	TRBJ2-7	NA	TGTGCCAGCAGCCGACAGGGTTTATTGTACGAGCAGTACTTC	CASSRQGLLYEQYF
TRBD1	TRBV19	TRBJ1-2	NA	TGTGCCAGTTCCGGAACAGGGGGGCCTGGCTACACCTTC	CASSGTGGPGYTF
TRBD2	TRBV3-1/TRBV3-2	TRBJ2-5	NA	TGTGCCAGCAGCCCCTGGACTAGCGGGAGCCGGGAGACCCAGTACTTC	CASSPWTSGSRETQYF
TRBD1	TRBV5-6	TRBJ1-4	NA	TGTGCCAGCAGCAACCGACAGGGAGTTGAAAAACTGTTTTTT	CASSNRQGVEKLFF
TRBD2	TRBV24-1	TRBJ2-1	NA	TGTGCCACCAGTGAAGAGCGGGAGTCCCAGTACAATGAGCAGTTCTTC	CATSEERESQYNEQFF
NA	TRBV6-6	TRBJ2-3	once	TGTGCCAGCAGTTACGGGGCTCCTTCCGATACGCAGTATTTT	CASSYGAPSDTQYF
NA	TRBV2	TRBJ1-4	NA	TGTGCCAGCAGTGAACTGCCCAATGAAAAACTGTTTTTT	CASSELPNEKLFF
TRBD1	TRBV5-4	TRBJ1-2	NA	TGTGCCAGCAGCCCAGCCCGTCAGGGGGGTGACTATGGCTACACCTTC	CASSPARQGGDYGYTF
NA	TRBV11-2	TRBJ2-4	NA	TGTGCCAGCAGCTTACAACCTCTAGCCAAAAACATTCAGTACTTC	CASSLQPLAKNIQYF
TRBD1	TRBV28	TRBJ1-2	NA	TGTGCCAGCAATTCCCCCTTTGGTGGACAGGGGGCGCGAGGCTACACCTTC	CASNSPFGGQGARGYTF
NA	TRBV5-5	TRBJ2-4	NA	TGTGCCAGCAGCTTTGGGGGAGGCAAAAACATTCAGTACTTC	CASSFGGGKNIQYF
TRBD1	TRBV4-3	TRBJ1-1	NA	TGCGCCAGCAGCCGCCAGACAGGGGGCAGAGATGAAGCTTTCTTT	CASSRQTGGRDEAFF
NA	TRBV5-1	TRBJ2-7	NA	TGCGCCAGCAGCCCCCTGAACCAGCACGAGCAGTACTTC	CASSPLNQHEQYF
NA	TRBV27	TRBJ2-5	NA	TGTGCCAGCAGTTCCTCCGTGGGCAGGGGAAAAGAGACCCAGTACTTC	CASSSSVGRGKETQYF
NA	TRBV2	TRBJ2-5	NA	TGTGCCAGCAGTTTCGGAGAGACCCAGTACTTC	CASSFGETQYF
TRBD1	TRBV28	TRBJ2-2	NA	TGTGCCAGCACCCCCTACAGGGGGCCAACCGGGGAGCTGTTTTTT	CASTPYRGPTGELFF
NA	TRBV28	TRBJ1-2	NA	TGTGCCAGCAGTTCCCCGGGGGGCCAAGGCTACACCTTC	CASSSPGGQGYTF
NA	TRBV24-1	TRBJ2-1	NA	TGTGCCACCAGTTCCGCGGGACTTAACTACAATGAGCAGTTCTTC	CATSSAGLNYNEQFF
NA	TRBV3-1/TRBV3-2	TRBJ2-7	NA	TGTGCCAGCAGCCAAGATAAGACAGGACGGGACGGCTACGAGCAGTACTTC	CASSQDKTGRDGYEQYF
NA	TRBV4-2	TRBJ2-7	NA	TGTGCCAGCAGCCAAGATCCGTTGTACGAGCAGTACTTC	CASSQDPLYEQYF
NA	TRBV21-1	TRBJ2-1	NA	TGTGCCGGCTTGGGGCCCAGGGGGGCTAATGAGCAGTTCTTC	CAGLGPRGANEQFF
NA	TRBV18	TRBJ1-1	NA	TGTGCCAGCTCACCCTCCTTGGGGGGAAGCACTGAAGCTTTCTTT	CASSPSLGGSTEAFF
NA	TRBV5-1	TRBJ1-2	NA	TGCGCCAGCAGTTTGAGGGACGGCATAAACTATGGCTACACCTTC	CASSLRDGINYGYTF
NA	TRBV6-5	TRBJ1-1	once	TGTGCCAGCAGTTATGGCGGGCCTCTGGCTGAAGCTTTCTTT	CASSYGGPLAEAFF
TRBD2	TRBV7-9	TRBJ2-7	once	TGTGCCAGCAGCGCCCGCGGGGGTCCTCTCTCCCTCGAGCAGTACTTC	CASSARGGPLSLEQYF
NA	TRBV5-1	TRBJ1-2	NA	TGCGCCAGCAGCCCCCCCCCAGGGGAATATGGCTACACCTTC	CASSPPPGEYGYTF
NA	TRBV3-1/TRBV3-2	TRBJ1-5	NA	TGTGCCAGCAGCCAAGCTCCCTATCCGACAGGAGTTAGCAATCAGCCCCAGCATTTT	CASSQAPYPTGVSNQPQHF
TRBD2	TRBV28	TRBJ2-5	NA	TGTGCCAGCAGTCTAAGGACTAGCGGGAGGGAGACCCAGTACTTC	CASSLRTSGRETQYF
NA	TRBV21-1	TRBJ2-7	NA	TGTGCCAGCAGCACAGGGACAGGGGCATCCATATACGAGCAGTACTTC	CASSTGTGASIYEQYF
NA	TRBV28	TRBJ1-2	once	TGTGCCAGCAGTGACGGGACGTTCTATGGCTACACCTTC	CASSDGTFYGYTF
NA	TRBV7-2	TRBJ2-7	NA	TGTGCCAGCATCGATGAACGTCGGTCCTACGAGCAGTACTTC	CASIDERRSYEQYF
NA	TRBV7-9	TRBJ2-7	NA	TGTGCCAGCAGCTCCGAAAAGACAGGTAGTATGGTGCAGTACTTC	CASSSEKTGSMVQYF
NA	TRBV5-5	TRBJ2-3	NA	TGTGCCAGCAGCTTGGCAGGTCAGGGGTCAGATACGCAGTATTTT	CASSLAGQGSDTQYF
TRBD2	TRBV28	TRBJ2-7	NA	TGTGCCAGCAGTTTGTTAGCGGGAGGGCCGCAGGGAGAGCAGTACTTC	CASSLLAGGPQGEQYF
TRBD1	TRBV7-3	TRBJ2-3	NA	TGTGCCAGCAGCAAAGGACAGGGGGCCAGCACAGATACGCAGTATTTT	CASSKGQGASTDTQYF
TRBD1	TRBV19	TRBJ1-4	NA	TGTGCCAGGTCGGACAGGGGCCGAGTAAGGACAGAAAAACTGTTTTTT	CARSDRGRVRTEKLFF
NA	TRBV6-1	TRBJ1-5	NA	TGTGCCAGCAGTGAGTCGGGATATAGCAATCAGCCCCAGCATTTT	CASSESGYSNQPQHF
TRBD2	TRBV5-4	TRBJ2-7	NA	TGTGCCAGCAGCTCGTATCTAGCGGCGAAAACGGACGAGCAGTACTTC	CASSSYLAAKTDEQYF
TRBD2	TRBV9	TRBJ2-7	NA	TGTGCCAGCAGCGGCACCGGGAGGGCCGGGGAAGAGCAGTACTTC	CASSGTGRAGEEQYF